These T cell receptor beta chains were read from a single sample in a study of blood T cells in healthy people across ages. TCRdb independently ran MiXCR on the 5' RACE reads; one entry per CDR3 protein. The sample has 1.6 million or so distinct CDR3 sequences; roughly 32% are singletons. Material for sequencing was blood. These TCRs come from a woman aged 25 to 39 in good health. The CDR3 runs from the conserved cysteine through the conserved F or W. D genes are given only for firm matches. For some rows the clone size is stated as once, few or many, or as a class when expanded; others skip it.

clone_size	v_call	d_call	j_call	cdr3_nt	cdr3_aa
NA	TRBV29-1	NA	TRBJ2-3	TGCAGCGTTGAGGGCGGTCCTAGCACAGATACGCAGTATTTT	CSVEGGPSTDTQYF
NA	TRBV20-1	TRBD1	TRBJ1-2	TGCAGTGCTAGAGATCCAGACAGGGCGAATGGCTACACCTTC	CSARDPDRANGYTF
few	TRBV20-1	TRBD1	TRBJ2-5	TGCAGTGCTAGAGAGTTTACAGGGGCAGAGACCCAGTACTTC	CSAREFTGAETQYF
NA	TRBV27	TRBD2	TRBJ2-7	TGTGCCAGCAAGCTCGCAGGGACTAGCGGATCCTACGAGCAGTACTTC	CASKLAGTSGSYEQYF
once	TRBV2	NA	TRBJ2-7	TGTGCCAGCTATTCGGGGGCCCACTCCTACGAGCAGTACTTC	CASYSGAHSYEQYF
NA	TRBV7-8	NA	TRBJ1-2	TGTGCCAGCAGCTTAGTGTTAGCCAGGGGTGGTTATGGCTACACCTTC	CASSLVLARGGYGYTF
NA	TRBV6-2/TRBV6-3	NA	TRBJ1-2	TGTGCCAGCAGCCTGGACACCGGCCATTATGTCTATGACTACACCTTC	CASSLDTGHYVYDYTF
NA	TRBV10-2	NA	TRBJ1-1	TGCGCCAGCAGTGACTACCAGGGAGGCACTGAAGCTTTCTTT	CASSDYQGGTEAFF
NA	TRBV20-1	NA	TRBJ2-1	TGCAGTGCTGGGATCAACAGCTTAGCCTACAATGAGCAGTTCTTT	CSAGINSLAYNEQFF
NA	TRBV2	NA	TRBJ2-7	TGTGCCAGCCCGGGAGATAAAGGCAACTACGAGCAGTACTTC	CASPGDKGNYEQYF
NA	TRBV12-3/TRBV12-4	TRBD1	TRBJ1-6	TGTGCCAGCACCAGGGGGCCATCACCCCTCCACTTT	CASTRGPSPLHF
NA	TRBV7-9	TRBD1	TRBJ2-7	TGTGCCAGCAGCCCCCCGACAGGGGGCGCACCTCCAAGAATTTACGAGCAGTACTTC	CASSPPTGGAPPRIYEQYF
few	TRBV4-1	TRBD1	TRBJ2-7	TGCGCCAGCAGCCAAGAGGACAGGGGGGCCTACGAGCAGTACTTC	CASSQEDRGAYEQYF
NA	TRBV11-1	NA	TRBJ2-3	TGTGCCAGCACCACGAACTGGAGGGCCAAAGATACGCAGTATTTT	CASTTNWRAKDTQYF
few	TRBV20-1	TRBD2	TRBJ2-3	TGCAGTGCTAGAGCGGGCGGGGGGGCAGACACAGATACGCAGTATTTT	CSARAGGGADTDTQYF
many	TRBV20-1	TRBD1	TRBJ1-2	TGCGGTTCCAAGGGGGCGGCTGGCTACACCTTC	CGSKGAAGYTF
NA	TRBV5-1	NA	TRBJ2-4	TGCGCCAGCAGCCTCGGACGGGACAACATTCAGTACTTC	CASSLGRDNIQYF
NA	TRBV2	NA	TRBJ2-1	TGTGCCAGCAGAGCAGCAGGACTTAACCCTACGCATGAGCAGTTCTTC	CASRAAGLNPTHEQFF
NA	TRBV19	NA	TRBJ2-4	TGTGCCAGTAGTATAGATCGACGACGGGAAGCCAAAAACATTCAGTACTTC	CASSIDRRREAKNIQYF
NA	TRBV14	TRBD1	TRBJ2-5	TGTGCCAGCAGCCAATTCCCGGACAGGGGGCTCCGAGAGACCCAGTACTTC	CASSQFPDRGLRETQYF
NA	TRBV29-1	TRBD1	TRBJ1-6	TGCAGCGCGTCGGACAGGGGGAATTCACCCCTCCACTTT	CSASDRGNSPLHF